This entry is about one T cell receptor beta chain. Its antigen is unknown. This CDR3 region has 14 residues. Germline CDR1 is SGHTA and CDR2 is FQGNSA. The V and J ends lost 1 base and 6 bases respectively, with 9 bases between them. The data derive from a study of radiotherapy plus CTLA-4 blockade in lung cancer. The protocol was immunoSEQ multiplex PCR, while the TCRdb copy is restricted to in-frame clones and leaves out a portion. This sample has roughly 45,000 clones, with about 67% found just once. Lung cancer patients with chemo-refractory metastatic non-small-cell disease were given focal radiation plus CTLA-4 blockade with ipilimumab. Study-level points and caveats: Blood saw expansion of tumor-derived TCR clones after radiotherapy plus ipilimumab.

The sequencing here drew on peripheral blood, taken from a patient treated with radiotherapy plus ipilimumab. The TCR sequence derives from a human donor with non-small cell lung cancer who had a partial response to radiotherapy plus ipilimumab. This chain joins TRBV7-2 and TRBJ2-2, with D perhaps TRBD1 (6 bases). CDR3 loop: CASSLGRQAGELFF. CDR3 nucleotide sequence: TGTGCCAGCAGCTTAGGTCGACAGGCCGGGGAGCTGTTTTTT.